This T cell receptor (beta chain) was identified in a study of T cell clonotyping in hematopoietic cell transplantation. This clone has a single count. Time point given: recipient sample about 28 days before transplant, after cytoreduction. The CDR3 loop spans 15 amino acids. Germline CDR1 SGHTS, CDR2 YDEGEE. Trimming took off 0 bases at V and 0 bases at J, with 8 bases between the two ends. TCRdb's table, derived via immunoSEQ multiplex PCR, lists solely in-frame clones and lacks some. The sample consists of roughly 40,000 clones, 75% to 90% of them appearing once. This receptor was identified in a man aged 60 to 69 with acute myeloid leukemia. Some clones in this sample may be carry-over from other donors' samples. The V call is TRBV5-8, the J call TRBJ2-3, with D uncertain. The sequenced sample was peripheral blood mononuclear cells, obtained before stem cell transplant. CDR3 protein: CASSLEGQSTDTQYF. The CDR3 nucleotides read TGTGCCAGCAGCTTGGAGGGCCAGAGCACAGATACGCAGTATTTT.